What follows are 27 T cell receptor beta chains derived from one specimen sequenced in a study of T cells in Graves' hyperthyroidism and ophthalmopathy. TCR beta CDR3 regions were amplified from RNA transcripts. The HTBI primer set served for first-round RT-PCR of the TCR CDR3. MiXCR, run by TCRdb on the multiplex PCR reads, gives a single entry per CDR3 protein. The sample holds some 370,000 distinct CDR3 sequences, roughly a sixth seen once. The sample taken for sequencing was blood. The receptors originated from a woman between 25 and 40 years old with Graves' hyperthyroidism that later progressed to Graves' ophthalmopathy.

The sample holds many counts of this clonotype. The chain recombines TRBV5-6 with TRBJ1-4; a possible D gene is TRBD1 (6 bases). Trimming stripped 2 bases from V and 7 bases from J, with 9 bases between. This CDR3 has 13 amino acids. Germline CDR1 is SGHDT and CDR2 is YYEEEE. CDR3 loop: CASSLPGVEKLFF. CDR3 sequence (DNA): TGTGCCAGCAGCTTACCAGGGGTTGAAAAACTGTTTTTT.

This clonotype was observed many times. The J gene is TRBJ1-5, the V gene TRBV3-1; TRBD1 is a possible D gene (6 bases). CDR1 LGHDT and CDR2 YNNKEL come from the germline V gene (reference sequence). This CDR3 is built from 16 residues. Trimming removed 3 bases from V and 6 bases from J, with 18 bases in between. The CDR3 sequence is CASSQDTGLRSQPQHF. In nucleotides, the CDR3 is TGTGCCAGCAGCCAGGATACAGGGTTGAGGAGTCAGCCCCAGCATTTT.

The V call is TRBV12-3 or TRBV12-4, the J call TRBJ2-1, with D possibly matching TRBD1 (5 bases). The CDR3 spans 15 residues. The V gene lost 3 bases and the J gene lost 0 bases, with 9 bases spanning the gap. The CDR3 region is CASSFWQGSYNEQFF. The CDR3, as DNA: TGTGCCAGCAGTTTCTGGCAGGGCTCCTACAATGAGCAGTTCTTC.

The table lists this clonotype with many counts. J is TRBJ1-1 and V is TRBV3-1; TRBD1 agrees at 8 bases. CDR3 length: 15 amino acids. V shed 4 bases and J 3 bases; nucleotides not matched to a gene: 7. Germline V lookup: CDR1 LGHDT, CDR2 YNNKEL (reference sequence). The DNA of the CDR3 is TGTGCCAGCAGCCCAAGTGGACAGGGCGACACTGAAGCTTTCTTT. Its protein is CASSPSGQGDTEAFF.

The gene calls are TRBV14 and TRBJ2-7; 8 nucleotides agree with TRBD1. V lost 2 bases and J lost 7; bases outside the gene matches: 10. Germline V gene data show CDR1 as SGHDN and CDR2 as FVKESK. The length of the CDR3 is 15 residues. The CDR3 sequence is CASSQFSTGVEEQYF. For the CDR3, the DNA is TGTGCCAGCAGCCAATTCTCGACAGGGGTGGAGGAGCAGTACTTC.

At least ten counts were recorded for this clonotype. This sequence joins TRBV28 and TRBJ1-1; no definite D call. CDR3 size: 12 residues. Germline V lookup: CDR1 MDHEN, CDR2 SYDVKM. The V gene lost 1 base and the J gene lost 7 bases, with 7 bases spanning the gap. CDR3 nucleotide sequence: TGTGCCAGCAGTTTATCGCCCAGTGAAGCTTTCTTT. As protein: CASSLSPSEAFF.

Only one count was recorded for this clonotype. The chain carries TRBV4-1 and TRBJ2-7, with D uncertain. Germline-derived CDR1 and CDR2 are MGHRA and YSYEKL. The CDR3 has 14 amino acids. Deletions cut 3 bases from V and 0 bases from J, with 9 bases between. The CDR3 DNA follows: TGCGCCAGCAGCCATCATAGAAGCTCCTACGAGCAGTACTTC. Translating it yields CASSHHRSSYEQYF.

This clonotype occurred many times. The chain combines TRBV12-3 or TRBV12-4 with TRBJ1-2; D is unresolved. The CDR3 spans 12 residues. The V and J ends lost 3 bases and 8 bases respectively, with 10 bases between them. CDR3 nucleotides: TGTGCCAGCAGTTTCGAGGGTGGGGGCTACACCTTC. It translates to CASSFEGGGYTF.

The CDR3 reads CASSHRRTGKETQYF. The CDR3 DNA follows: TGCGCCAGCAGCCACAGGAGGACTGGGAAAGAGACCCAGTACTTC. The chain carries TRBV5-1 and TRBJ2-5; TRBD1 or TRBD2 may be the D gene (5 bases each). V shed 4 bases and J shed 3 bases, with 16 bases lying between them. The CDR3 runs 15 residues. Germline CDR1 is SGHRS and CDR2 is YFSETQ.

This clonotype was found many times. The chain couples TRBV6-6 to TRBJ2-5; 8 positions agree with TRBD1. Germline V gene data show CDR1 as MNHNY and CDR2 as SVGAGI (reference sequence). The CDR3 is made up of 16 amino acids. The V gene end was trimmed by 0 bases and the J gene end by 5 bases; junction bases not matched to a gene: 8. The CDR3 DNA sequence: TGTGCCAGCAGTTACTCAGAGACAGGGGACGCGGAGACCCAGTACTTC. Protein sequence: CASSYSETGDAETQYF.

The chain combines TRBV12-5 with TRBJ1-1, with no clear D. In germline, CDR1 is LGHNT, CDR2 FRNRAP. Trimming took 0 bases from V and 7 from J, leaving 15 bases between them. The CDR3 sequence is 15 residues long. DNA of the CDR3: TGTGCTAGTGGTTTGGTCAGGTCGGGAAGTGTTGAAGCTTTCTTT. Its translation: CASGLVRSGSVEAFF. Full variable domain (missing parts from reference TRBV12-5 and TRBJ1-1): DARVTQTPRHKVTEMGQEVTMRCQPILGHNTVFWYRQTMMQGLELLAYFRNRAPLDDSGMPKDRFSAEMPDATLATLKIQPSEPRDSAVYFCASGLVRSGSVEAFFGQGTRLTVV.

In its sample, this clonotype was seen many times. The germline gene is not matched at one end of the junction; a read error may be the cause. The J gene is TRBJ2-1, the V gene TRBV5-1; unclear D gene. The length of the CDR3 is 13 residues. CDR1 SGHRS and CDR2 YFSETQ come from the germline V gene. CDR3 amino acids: CASSLVGYNEQFF. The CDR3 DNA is TGTGCCAGCAGTTTAGTGGGTTACAATGAGCAGTTCTTC.

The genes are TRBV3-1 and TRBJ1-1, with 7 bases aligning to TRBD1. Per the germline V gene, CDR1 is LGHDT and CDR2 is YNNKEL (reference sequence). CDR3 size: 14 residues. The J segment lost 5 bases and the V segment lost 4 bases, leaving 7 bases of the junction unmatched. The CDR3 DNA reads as TGTGCCAGCAGCCGCGCCGACAGGGAGACTGAAGCTTTCTTT. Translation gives CASSRADRETEAFF.

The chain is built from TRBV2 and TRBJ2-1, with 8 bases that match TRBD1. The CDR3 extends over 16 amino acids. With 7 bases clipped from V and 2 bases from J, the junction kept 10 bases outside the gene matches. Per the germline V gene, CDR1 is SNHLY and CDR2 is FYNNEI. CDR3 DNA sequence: TGTGCCAGCACCACTACCGACAGGGGACCCTACAATGAGCAGTTCTTC. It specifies CASTTTDRGPYNEQFF.

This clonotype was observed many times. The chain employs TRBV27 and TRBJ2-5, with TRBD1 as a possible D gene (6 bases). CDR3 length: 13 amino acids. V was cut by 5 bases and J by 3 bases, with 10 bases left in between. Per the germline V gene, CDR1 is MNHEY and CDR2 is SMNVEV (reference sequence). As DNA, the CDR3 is TGTGCCAGCAGTCGCAACAGGGAAGAGACCCAGTACTTC. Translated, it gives CASSRNREETQYF.

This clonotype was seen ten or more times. The CDR3 reads CASSPIGQKTQYF. The CDR3, as DNA: TGTGCCAGCTCACCAATAGGACAGAAGACGCAGTATTTT. This rearrangement joins TRBV18 to TRBJ2-3; D possibly corresponds to TRBD1 (6 bases). Germline CDR1 and CDR2: KGHSH and LQKENI. This CDR3 comprises 13 residues. Trimming pared 2 bases from V and 9 bases from J, leaving 12 bases between. Drawing the rest from reference TRBV18 and TRBJ2-3, the complete variable domain is NAGVMQNPRHLVRRRGQEARLRCSPMKGHSHVYWYRQLPEEGLKFMVYLQKENIIDESGMPKERFSAEFPKEGPSILRIQQVVRGDSAAYFCASSPIGQKTQYFGPGTRLTVL.

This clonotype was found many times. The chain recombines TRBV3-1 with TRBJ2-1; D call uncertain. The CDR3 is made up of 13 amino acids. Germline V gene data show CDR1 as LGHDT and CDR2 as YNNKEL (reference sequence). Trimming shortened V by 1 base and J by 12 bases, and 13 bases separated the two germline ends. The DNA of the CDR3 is TGTGCCAGCAGCCAAGGAGACCAAGGTGCGCAGTTCTTC. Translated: CASSQGDQGAQFF.

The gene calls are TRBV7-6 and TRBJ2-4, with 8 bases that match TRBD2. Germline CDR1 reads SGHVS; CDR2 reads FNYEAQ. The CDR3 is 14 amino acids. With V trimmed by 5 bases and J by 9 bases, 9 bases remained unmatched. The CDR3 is CASSARGGASIQYF. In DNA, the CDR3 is TGTGCCAGCAGCGCCCGGGGGGGCGCGAGCATTCAGTACTTC.

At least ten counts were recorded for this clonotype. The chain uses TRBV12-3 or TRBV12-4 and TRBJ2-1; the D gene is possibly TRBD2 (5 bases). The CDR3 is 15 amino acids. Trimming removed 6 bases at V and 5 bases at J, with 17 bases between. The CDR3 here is CASSPAGDKDNEQFF. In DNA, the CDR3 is TGTGCCAGCAGCCCTGCCGGGGATAAAGACAATGAGCAGTTCTTC.

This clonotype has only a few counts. For the CDR3, the DNA is TGCAGTGTACCTCACGCCACAGAGAACCAAGAGACCCAGTACTTC. It codes for CSVPHATENQETQYF. This chain joins TRBV20-1 and TRBJ2-5; no definite D call. V shed 7 bases and J shed 0 bases, with 18 bases lying between them. CDR1 and CDR2 (germline): DFQATT, SNEGSKA (reference sequence). The CDR3 extends over 15 amino acids.

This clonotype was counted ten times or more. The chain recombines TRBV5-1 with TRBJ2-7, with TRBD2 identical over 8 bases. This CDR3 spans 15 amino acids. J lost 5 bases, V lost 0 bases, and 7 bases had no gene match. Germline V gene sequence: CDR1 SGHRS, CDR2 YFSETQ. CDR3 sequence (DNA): TGCGCCAGCAGCTTGGAGAGCGGGAGTAGGGACGAGCAGTACTTC. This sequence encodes CASSLESGSRDEQYF.

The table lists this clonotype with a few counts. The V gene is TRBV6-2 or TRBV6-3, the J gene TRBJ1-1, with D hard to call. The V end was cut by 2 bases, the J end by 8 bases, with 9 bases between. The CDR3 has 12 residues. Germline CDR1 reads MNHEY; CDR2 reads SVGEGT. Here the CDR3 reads CASSYGPGEAFF. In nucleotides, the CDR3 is TGTGCCAGCAGTTACGGGCCCGGCGAAGCTTTCTTT.

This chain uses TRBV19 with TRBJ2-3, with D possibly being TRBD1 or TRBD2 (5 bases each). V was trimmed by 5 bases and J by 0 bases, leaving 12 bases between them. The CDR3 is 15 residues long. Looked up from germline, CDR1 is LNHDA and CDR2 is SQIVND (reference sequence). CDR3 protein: CASSSGGISTDTQYF. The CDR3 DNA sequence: TGTGCCAGTAGTTCTGGGGGTATAAGCACAGATACGCAGTATTTT.

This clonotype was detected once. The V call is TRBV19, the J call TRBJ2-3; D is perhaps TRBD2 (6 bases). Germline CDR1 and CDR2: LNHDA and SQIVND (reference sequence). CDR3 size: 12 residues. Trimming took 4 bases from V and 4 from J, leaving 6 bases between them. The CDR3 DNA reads TGTGCCAGTAGTAGGGAGGCAGATACGCAGTATTTT. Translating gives CASSREADTQYF.

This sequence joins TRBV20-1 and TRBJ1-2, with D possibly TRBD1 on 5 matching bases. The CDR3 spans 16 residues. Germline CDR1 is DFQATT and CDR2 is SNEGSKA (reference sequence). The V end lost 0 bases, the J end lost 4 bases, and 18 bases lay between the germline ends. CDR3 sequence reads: CSARDSGIMQSYGYTF. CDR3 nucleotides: TGCAGTGCTAGAGATTCAGGGATAATGCAAAGCTATGGCTACACCTTC.

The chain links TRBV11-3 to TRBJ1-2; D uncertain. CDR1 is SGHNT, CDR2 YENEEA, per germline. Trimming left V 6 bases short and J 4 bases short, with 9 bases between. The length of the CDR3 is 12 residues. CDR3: CASSPFGYGYTF. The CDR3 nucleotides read TGTGCCAGCAGTCCGTTCGGCTATGGCTACACCTTC.

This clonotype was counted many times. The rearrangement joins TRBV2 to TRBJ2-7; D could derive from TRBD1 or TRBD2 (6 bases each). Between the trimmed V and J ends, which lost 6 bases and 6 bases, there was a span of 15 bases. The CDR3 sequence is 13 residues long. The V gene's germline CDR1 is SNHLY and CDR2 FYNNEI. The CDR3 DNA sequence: TGTGCCAGCAGCGGGGGCGCGGGAAGCGAGCAGTACTTC. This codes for CASSGGAGSEQYF.